This is a list of T cell receptor beta chains from one sample in a study of T cell responses to AZD1222 COVID-19 vaccine. Profiling relied on immunoSEQ multiplex PCR, and the TCRdb table lists in-frame clones only, not all of them. The sample includes about 140,000 clones, about 89% of them seen just once. The specimen was peripheral blood, collected 28 days after the second dose of the MenACWY control vaccine. Every receptor here comes from an adult who received the MenACWY meningococcal vaccine as a control. Both conserved end residues are part of each CDR3.

j_call v_call cdr3_aa
TRBJ2-5 TRBV9 CASSAGTSGTGQTQYF
TRBJ1-5 TRBV6-2/TRBV6-3 CASSQGQINQPQHF
TRBJ2-1 TRBV6-5 CASSSLTSGFYNEQFF
TRBJ1-2 TRBV19 CASSIAGSANYGYTF
TRBJ1-3 TRBV18 CASSPKTGAAGNTIYF
TRBJ1-6 TRBV5-6 CASKTTGGVSPLHF
TRBJ1-5 TRBV7-6 CASSQRIRQIYSNQPQHF
TRBJ1-2 TRBV28 CASSRGYGYGYTF
TRBJ2-3 TRBV5-6 CASTDSGQGGTDTQYF
TRBJ2-7 TRBV11-3 CASSHRRDRLSEQYF
TRBJ1-3 TRBV6-5 CASRKVGTGGNTIYF
TRBJ2-5 TRBV28 CASSFSFPRLTGNQETQYF
TRBJ2-2 TRBV5-1 CASSLGPLAGVGTGELFF
TRBJ2-7 TRBV28 CASSLASGIYEQYF
TRBJ1-1 TRBV7-8 CASSLEGFTEAFF
TRBJ2-5 TRBV5-1 CASSLTSGQETQYF
TRBJ1-2 TRBV2 CASNRDRDGYTF
TRBJ2-1 TRBV28 CASSSVDREFGEQFF
TRBJ2-5 TRBV30 CAWSPGLAGGQVRETQYF
TRBJ1-1 TRBV28 CASRISGAPQAFF
TRBJ2-5 TRBV5-1 CASSTGSIKETQYF
TRBJ1-1 TRBV19 CASSINPDTEAFF
TRBJ2-3 TRBV5-6 CASSLGPGGVSTDTQYF
TRBJ1-2 TRBV9 CASSPPGRGSEGYTF
TRBJ2-1 TRBV5-1 CASSLGQGFYEQFF
TRBJ1-5 TRBV20-1 CSASHPQHF
TRBJ2-7 TRBV13 CASSPEPLAGTSGGGGYEQYF
TRBJ1-2 TRBV6-4 CASSDSNGGYGYTF
TRBJ1-4 TRBV7-9 CASSASGGRRSEEKLFF
TRBJ2-6 TRBV19 CASSMGLAGVGANVLTF
TRBJ1-2 TRBV27 CASSLSGGKGNYGYTF
TRBJ1-4 TRBV27 CASSETDTVREKLFF
TRBJ2-3 TRBV14 CASSQDWSSGRSDTQYF
TRBJ2-3 TRBV19 CATLGQGITDTQYF
TRBJ1-4 TRBV19 CASSGGLPVEKLFF
TRBJ2-1 TRBV11-3 CASSPPGHLSHEQFF
TRBJ1-3 TRBV28 CASSFFVSGNTIYF
TRBJ2-3 TRBV9 CASSVGAGRTDTQYF
TRBJ2-5 TRBV25-1 CASSEGRGPGETQYF
TRBJ2-3 TRBV2 CASSPAIPDTQYF
TRBJ2-5 TRBV10-3 CAISKGLAGDGETQYF
TRBJ1-5 TRBV9 CASSGGSNQPQHF
TRBJ2-4 TRBV5-4 CASSLDGGSGAHIQYF
TRBJ2-7 TRBV2 CASRTDWDEQYF
TRBJ1-5 TRBV28 CASRKQGNQPQHF
TRBJ2-7 TRBV3-1/TRBV3-2 CASSQDGPTYEQYF
TRBJ2-4 TRBV7-9 CASSIDRGQKYF